Following are 21 T cell receptor beta chains from one sample sequenced in a study of somatic mutations in cytotoxic T cells in rheumatoid arthritis. Clones were read by immunoSEQ multiplex PCR, and TCRdb kept only the in-frame ones, dropping some. The sample holds around 9,700 clones; almost 80% are singletons and the top ten take just over 35%. The sequenced sample consisted of CD8+ T cells sorted from blood. Receptor source: an adult with rheumatoid arthritis.

This clone showed up just a few times. V and J are TRBV5-1 and TRBJ2-7, with D perhaps matching TRBD1 (6 bases). Trimming left V 4 bases short and J 4 bases short, with 12 bases between. The CDR3 covers 13 residues. CDR1 and CDR2 from the germline V gene are SGHRS and YFSETQ. CDR3: CASSTGTAYEQYF. CDR3 DNA sequence: TGCGCCAGCAGCACAGGGACCGCGTACGAGCAGTACTTC.

The rearrangement joins TRBV4-1 to TRBJ2-5, with 9 bases lining up with TRBD1. From germline, CDR1 is MGHRA and CDR2 YSYEKL. The CDR3 extends over 15 amino acids. Losses at the gene ends were 1 base for V and 2 bases for J; bases not matched to a gene: 2. CDR3 in amino acids: CASSQADRGQETQYF. CDR3 nucleotide sequence: TGCGCCAGCAGCCAAGCGGACAGGGGACAAGAGACCCAGTACTTC.

The chain is built from TRBV27 and TRBJ1-2; weak D call: TRBD1 (5 bases). V was cut by 1 base and J by 5 bases, with 11 bases left in between. This CDR3 has 14 amino acids. The germline CDR1 and CDR2 sequences are MNHEY and SMNVEV (reference sequence). CDR3 loop: CASSLLGGAYGYTF. The CDR3 DNA reads as TGTGCCAGCAGTTTATTGGGGGGAGCGTATGGCTACACCTTC.

DNA for the CDR3: TGTGCCAGCAGTTACGCGGCAGGACGGTACGAGCAGTACTTC. Translation: CASSYAAGRYEQYF. The chain employs TRBV6-5 and TRBJ2-7; unclear D gene. V gave up 2 bases and J gave up 4 bases, with 12 bases separating them. CDR1 MNHEY and CDR2 SVGAGI come from the germline V gene. The CDR3 is 14 amino acids.

The CDR3, as DNA: TGTGCCAGCCTCCGGACAGGGGGCATCGATGGCTACACCTTC. Protein product: CASLRTGGIDGYTF. The gene calls are TRBV30 and TRBJ1-2; 11 positions agree with TRBD1. The CDR3 loop spans 14 amino acids. J was trimmed by 6 bases and V by 8 bases; bases with no gene match: 11. Germline V gene sequence: CDR1 GTSNPN, CDR2 SVGIG (reference sequence).

The V and J genes are TRBV15 and TRBJ1-4; D gene uncertain. Trimming removed 1 base at V and 5 bases at J, with 14 bases between. The germline gives CDR1 LNHNV, CDR2 YYDKDF (reference sequence). The CDR3 runs 16 residues. The CDR3 DNA reads TGTGCCACCAGCAGAGGCTTTGCTCAGCGGAATGAAAAACTGTTTTTT. Protein sequence: CATSRGFAQRNEKLFF.

V gene TRBV15 combines with J gene TRBJ1-3, with D unresolved. The CDR3 has 15 residues. From germline, CDR1 is LNHNV and CDR2 YYDKDF (reference sequence). Trimming removed 3 bases at V and 0 bases at J, with 9 bases between. CDR3 in DNA: TGTGCCACCAGCAGGTCAGCCCACTCTGGAAACACCATATATTTT. This translates into CATSRSAHSGNTIYF.

The chain carries TRBV10-2 and TRBJ1-5; D call uncertain. Germline loops: CDR1 WSHSY, CDR2 SAAADI. The V end was cut by 6 bases, the J end by 1 base, with 13 bases between. The CDR3 is made up of 15 amino acids. The CDR3 loop reads CASSAQLSSNQPQHF. As DNA, the CDR3 is TGCGCCAGCAGCGCACAGTTATCGAGCAATCAGCCCCAGCATTTT.

The rearrangement joins TRBV11-2 to TRBJ2-1; D may match TRBD1 or TRBD2 (5 bases each). The CDR3 covers 11 residues. CDR1 and CDR2 from the germline V gene are SGHAT and FQNNGV. The V gene lost 6 bases and the J gene lost 6 bases, with 6 bases spanning the gap. CDR3 loop: CASSGGNEQFF. The CDR3 DNA sequence: TGTGCCAGCAGTGGGGGCAATGAGCAGTTCTTC.

The CDR3 reads CASSLMGEQYF. CDR3 nucleotide sequence: TGTGCCAGCAGTTTAATGGGTGAGCAGTACTTC. The chain recombines TRBV28 with TRBJ2-7, with D unclear. Germline V gives CDR1 MDHEN, CDR2 SYDVKM. The CDR3 is made up of 11 amino acids. Trimming removed 2 bases at V and 7 bases at J, with 6 bases between.

The chain combines TRBV5-1 with TRBJ2-7, with D possibly matching TRBD1 (6 bases). Trimming removed 0 bases from V and 4 bases from J, with 14 bases in between. This CDR3 comprises 15 residues. Germline assignment: CDR1 SGHRS and CDR2 YFSETQ. The CDR3 reads CASSLAPGHGYEQYF. The CDR3 nucleotides are TGCGCCAGCAGCTTGGCACCGGGACACGGATACGAGCAGTACTTC.

V usage is TRBV19 and J usage is TRBJ2-7; TRBD1 matches at 10 bases. Germline-derived CDR1 and CDR2 are LNHDA and SQIVND (reference sequence). This CDR3 has 14 amino acids. J gave up 2 bases and V 5 bases, and 3 bases lay outside the gene matches. The CDR3 protein is CASSYGTGAYEQYF. The CDR3 bases are TGTGCCAGTAGTTATGGGACAGGGGCCTACGAGCAGTACTTC.

The chain links TRBV15 to TRBJ1-3; D ambiguous. Germline assignment: CDR1 LNHNV and CDR2 YYDKDF (reference sequence). Trimming stripped 5 bases from V and 4 bases from J, with 6 bases between. The CDR3 length is 12 residues. DNA for the CDR3: TGTGCCACCAGCCCGGGGGGAAACACCATATATTTT. Translated: CATSPGGNTIYF. Filled out from reference TRBV15 and TRBJ1-3, the complete variable domain reads DAMVIQNPRYQVTQFGKPVTLSCSQTLNHNVMYWYQQKSSQAPKLLFHYYDKDFNNEADTPDNFQSRRPNTSFCFLDIRSPGLGDTAMYLCATSPGGNTIYFGEGSWLTVV.

DNA for the CDR3: TGTGCCAGCAGTTCTCCTCCGTACGAGCAGTACTTC. It yields the protein CASSSPPYEQYF. The rearrangement joins TRBV6-5 to TRBJ2-7; D is unclear. Trimming removed 4 bases at V and 4 bases at J, with 8 bases between. CDR1 and CDR2 (germline): MNHEY, SVGAGI. This CDR3 is 12 amino acids long.

This rearrangement joins TRBV30 to TRBJ2-1; 9 bases match TRBD2. V lost 2 bases to trimming and J lost 2 bases; unmatched junction nucleotides: 16. There are 19 residues in the CDR3. The germline CDR1 and CDR2 sequences are GTSNPN and SVGIG (reference sequence). The CDR3 DNA reads TGTGCCTGGAGTATTTGGGACCGCGGCCCTAGCGGGACCTACAATGAGCAGTTCTTC. The encoded protein is CAWSIWDRGPSGTYNEQFF.

This clone came up once. This chain joins TRBV21-1 and TRBJ1-5; whether TRBD1, the table's D call, matches the DNA was not checked. TRBV21-1 is given as a pseudogene. The CDR3 spans 16 residues. Here the CDR3 DNA reads TGTGCCAGCAGCAATTACAGCCAGTATAGCAATCAGCCCCAGCATTTT. It is translated as CASSNYSQYSNQPQHF.

V gene TRBV4-1 combines with J gene TRBJ1-3; D uncertain. Germline CDR1 and CDR2: MGHRA and YSYEKL. This CDR3 has 17 residues. With 0 bases removed from V and 1 base from J, the gap between germline ends came to 13 bases. In DNA, the CDR3 is TGCGCCAGCAGCCAAGACCCTGGCCTCGGTTCTGGAAACACCATATATTTT. Protein sequence: CASSQDPGLGSGNTIYF.

The chain employs TRBV9 and TRBJ2-1, with 7 bases fitting TRBD2. The junction had 11 bases not matched to a gene; V was cut back by 3 bases and J by 5 bases. Germline V lookup: CDR1 SGDLS, CDR2 YYNGEE. This CDR3 region has 16 residues. Here the CDR3 DNA reads TGTGCCAGCAGCGCTGACCGGGACTACGAACACAATGAGCAGTTCTTC. Protein product: CASSADRDYEHNEQFF.

The rearrangement joins TRBV7-9 to TRBJ2-3; TRBD2 matches at 11 bases. The germline gives CDR1 SEHNR, CDR2 FQNEAQ (reference sequence). This CDR3 contains 19 residues. Unmatched junction bases numbered 11, after V lost 3 bases and J lost 0 bases. CDR3 in DNA: TGTGCCAGCAGCTTTCCTCCCGGGACTAGCGGAGGGAGCACAGATACGCAGTATTTT. This gives the protein CASSFPPGTSGGSTDTQYF.

V is TRBV29-1 and J is TRBJ1-2, with D hard to call. Germline V CDR1 and CDR2: SQVTM, ANQGSEA. The CDR3 contains 12 residues. CDR3 coding DNA: TGCATCTTCGGAGAGGGCCCTGATGGCTACACCTTC. Its translation: CIFGEGPDGYTF.

The chain couples TRBV19 to TRBJ2-1; D remains unclear. The V end was cut by 3 bases, the J end by 0 bases, with 9 bases between. The CDR3 loop spans 15 amino acids. The germline CDR1 and CDR2 sequences are LNHDA and SQIVND (reference sequence). CDR3 in amino acids: CASSMERNSYNEQFF. In DNA form, the CDR3 reads TGTGCCAGTAGTATGGAACGGAACTCCTACAATGAGCAGTTCTTC.